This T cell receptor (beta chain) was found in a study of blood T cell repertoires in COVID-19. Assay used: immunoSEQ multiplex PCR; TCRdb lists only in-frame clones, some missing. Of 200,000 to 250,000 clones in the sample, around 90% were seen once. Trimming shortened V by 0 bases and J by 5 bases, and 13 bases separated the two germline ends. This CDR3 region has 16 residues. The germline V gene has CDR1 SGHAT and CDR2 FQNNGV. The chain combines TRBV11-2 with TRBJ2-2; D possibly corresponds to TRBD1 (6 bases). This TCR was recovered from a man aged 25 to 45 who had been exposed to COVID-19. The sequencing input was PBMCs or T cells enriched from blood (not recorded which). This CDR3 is CASSLDPGQITGELFF. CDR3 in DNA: TGTGCCAGCAGCTTAGATCCCGGACAGATAACCGGGGAGCTGTTTTTT.